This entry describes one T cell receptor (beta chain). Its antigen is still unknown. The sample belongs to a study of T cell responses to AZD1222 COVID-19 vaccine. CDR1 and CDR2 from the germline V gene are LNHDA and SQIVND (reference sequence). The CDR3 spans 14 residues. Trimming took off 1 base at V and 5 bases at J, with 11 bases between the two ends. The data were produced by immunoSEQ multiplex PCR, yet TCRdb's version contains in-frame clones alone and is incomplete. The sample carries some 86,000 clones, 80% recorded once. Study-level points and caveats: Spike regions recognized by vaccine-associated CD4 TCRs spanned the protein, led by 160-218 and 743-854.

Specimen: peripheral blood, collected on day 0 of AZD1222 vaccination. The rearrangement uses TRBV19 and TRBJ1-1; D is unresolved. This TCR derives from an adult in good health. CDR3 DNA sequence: TGTGCCAGTAGTATAGGTACCGGGCTAACTGAAGCTTTCTTT. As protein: CASSIGTGLTEAFF.